These 22 T cell receptor beta chains originate from one sample sequenced in a study of graft-versus-host responses after intestinal transplantation. Only in-frame clones appear in the TCRdb table, and some are missing; sequencing was by immunoSEQ multiplex PCR. The sample has over 9,000 clones; around 80% are singletons. Sequencing used PBMCs, obtained about 67 weeks after intestinal transplant. Receptors originate from a human patient who received an intestinal transplant, so some T cells may come from the graft donor.

The rearrangement joins TRBV4-1 to TRBJ2-3, with 10 bases fitting TRBD2. Germline-derived CDR1 and CDR2 are MGHRA and YSYEKL. CDR3 length equals 16 residues. The J segment lost 0 bases and the V segment lost 4 bases, leaving 4 bases of the junction unmatched. The CDR3 nucleotides are TGCGCCAGCAGCCTTGGGACTAGCGAGAGCACAGATACGCAGTATTTT. Protein sequence: CASSLGTSESTDTQYF.

This clone was seen only once. As DNA, the CDR3 is TGTGCCAGCAGCTTAGGGACGGATCCCTCTGGAAACACCATATATTTT. Translation gives CASSLGTDPSGNTIYF. The V gene is TRBV11-3, the J gene TRBJ1-3, with D unclear. V was trimmed by 1 base and J by 0 bases, leaving 10 bases between them. CDR1 is SGHNT and CDR2 is YENEEA in the germline V gene. The CDR3 sequence is 16 residues long.

The rearrangement joins TRBV9 to TRBJ1-1, with D tentatively TRBD1 (6 bases). Germline V gene sequence: CDR1 SGDLS, CDR2 YYNGEE. V was cut by 0 bases and J by 3 bases, with 6 bases left in between. The CDR3 has 13 amino acids. The CDR3 nucleotides read TGTGCCAGCAGCGTAGAGGGGGACACTGAAGCTTTCTTT. Its translation is CASSVEGDTEAFF.

The chain links TRBV7-6 to TRBJ1-6; 7 bases are a match to TRBD1. Germline CDR1 SGHVS, CDR2 FNYEAQ. The CDR3 totals 13 residues. J was trimmed by 10 bases and V by 5 bases; bases with no gene match: 5. The CDR3 sequence is CASSPQGKSPLHF. The DNA of the CDR3 is TGTGCCAGCAGCCCACAGGGGAAATCACCCCTCCACTTT. The full variable domain, completed using reference TRBV7-6 and TRBJ1-6, is GAGVSQSPRYKVTKRGQDVALRCDPISGHVSLYWYRQALGQGPEFLTYFNYEAQQDKSGLPNDRFSAERPEGSISTLTIQRTEQRDSAMYRCASSPQGKSPLHFGNGTRLTVT.

V usage is TRBV10-1 and J usage is TRBJ2-1; tentative D call: TRBD2 (6 bases). Germline V lookup: CDR1 WNHNN, CDR2 SYGVQD (reference sequence). CDR3 length equals 17 residues. Between the trimmed V and J ends, which lost 6 bases and 0 bases, there was a span of 18 bases. CDR3 DNA: TGCGCCAGCAGCCATGCCGGGACTCCGAGCTCCTACAATGAGCAGTTCTTC. This translates into CASSHAGTPSSYNEQFF.

The chain is built from TRBV15 and TRBJ1-2; 8 nucleotides match TRBD1. CDR3 length: 14 amino acids. CDR1 and CDR2 (germline): LNHNV, YYDKDF (reference sequence). V shed 8 bases and J 4 bases; nucleotides not matched to a gene: 9. The chain's CDR3 is CATSPATGVYGYTF. CDR3 sequence (DNA): TGTGCCACCTCTCCCGCGACAGGGGTCTATGGCTACACCTTC. The entire variable domain, with the rest obtained from reference TRBV15 and TRBJ1-2, is as follows: DAMVIQNPRYQVTQFGKPVTLSCSQTLNHNVMYWYQQKSSQAPKLLFHYYDKDFNNEADTPDNFQSRRPNTSFCFLDIRSPGLGDTAMYLCATSPATGVYGYTFGSGTRLTVV.

The chain joins TRBV4-2 to TRBJ2-3, with D possibly TRBD1 on 6 matching bases. Per the germline V gene, CDR1 is LGHNA and CDR2 is YNFKEQ. V dropped 1 base and J dropped 2 bases, with 16 bases sitting between them. CDR3 size: 17 residues. The CDR3 reads CASSQGGGGAYTDTQYF. CDR3 sequence (DNA): TGTGCCAGCAGCCAAGGGGGTGGGGGCGCATACACAGATACGCAGTATTTT.

This sequence joins TRBV15 and TRBJ2-3, with a possible D match to TRBD1 (5 bases). Trimming pared 3 bases from V and 2 bases from J, leaving 6 bases between. The CDR3 is made up of 13 amino acids. Germline CDR1 and CDR2: LNHNV and YYDKDF (reference sequence). CDR3 sequence: CATSRDITDTQYF. In DNA, the CDR3 is TGTGCCACCAGCAGGGACATCACAGATACGCAGTATTTT.

This chain links TRBV29-1 with TRBJ2-3; D perhaps matches TRBD1 (5 bases). V was clipped by 4 bases and J by 0 bases, with 14 bases between them. Germline V gene sequence: CDR1 SQVTM, CDR2 ANQGSEA. The CDR3 is 15 residues long. The CDR3 loop reads CSVVYYRTSTDTQYF. In nucleotides, the CDR3 is TGCAGCGTTGTGTATTACAGGACAAGCACAGATACGCAGTATTTT.

This clone has only a few counts. The chain employs TRBV29-1 and TRBJ2-7; the D is unclear. CDR3 length equals 12 residues. From germline, CDR1 is SQVTM and CDR2 ANQGSEA. Between the trimmed V and J ends, which lost 3 bases and 2 bases, there was a span of 8 bases. This chain's CDR3 is CSVEKRPYEQYF. In nucleotides, the CDR3 is TGCAGCGTTGAGAAGAGGCCCTACGAGCAGTACTTC.

V and J are TRBV30 and TRBJ2-2, with D possibly TRBD2 on 5 matching bases. Germline values: CDR1 GTSNPN, CDR2 SVGIG (reference sequence). V was pared by 3 bases and J by 8 bases, with 16 bases between. The CDR3 contains 14 residues. This CDR3 is CAWSRSAVTGELFF. CDR3 coding DNA: TGTGCCTGGAGCCGCTCAGCGGTAACTGGGGAGCTGTTTTTT.

The rearrangement uses TRBV6-5 and TRBJ1-2; D is unclear. Trimming removed 0 bases from V and 2 bases from J, with 4 bases in between. The length of the CDR3 is 13 residues. Looked up from germline, CDR1 is MNHEY and CDR2 is SVGAGI. The DNA of the CDR3 is TGTGCCAGCAGTTACTCGCGAAACTATGGCTACACCTTC. This encodes CASSYSRNYGYTF.

The V gene is TRBV28, the J gene TRBJ2-1, with 7 bases that match TRBD2. With V trimmed by 6 bases and J by 7 bases, 6 bases remained unmatched. Germline CDR1 MDHEN, CDR2 SYDVKM. The CDR3 is 13 residues long. CDR3 coding DNA: TGTGCCAGCAGAATCGGACTAGTAAATGAGCAGTTCTTC. Residues: CASRIGLVNEQFF. The variable domain in full, with the rest retrieved from reference TRBV28 and TRBJ2-1, is DVKVTQSSRYLVKRTGEKVFLECVQDMDHENMFWYRQDPGLGLRLIYFSYDVKMKEKGDIPEGYSVSREKKERFSLILESASTNQTSMYLCASRIGLVNEQFFGPGTRLTVL.

This clone has more than one count but fewer than ten. At one boundary the junction diverges from the germline segment, which might be a read error. This sequence joins TRBV6-1 and TRBJ2-5, with TRBD1 matching over 10 bases. Germline CDR1 and CDR2: MNHNS and SASEGT. This CDR3 has 15 amino acids. CDR3 in DNA: TGTGCCAGCAGTGTCGACAGGGGGCGGCAAGAGGCCCAGTACTTC. This encodes CASSVDRGRQEAQYF.

The chain recombines TRBV28 with TRBJ1-5, with 10 bases identical to TRBD1. Unmatched junction bases numbered 15, after V lost 4 bases and J lost 0 bases. The CDR3 covers 20 residues. Germline V gives CDR1 MDHEN, CDR2 SYDVKM. The chain's CDR3 is CASSSPPSTGGEYSNQPQHF. CDR3 nucleotides: TGTGCCAGCAGTTCCCCCCCCTCGACAGGGGGCGAATATAGCAATCAGCCCCAGCATTTT.

This clone was detected a few times. The J gene is TRBJ2-1, the V gene TRBV9, with TRBD1 matching over 7 bases. CDR3 length: 15 residues. Germline V gene lookup returns CDR1 SGDLS and CDR2 YYNGEE. Trimming took 3 bases from V and 9 from J; bases not matched to a gene: 12. The CDR3 reads CASSANRDRQREQFF. As DNA, the CDR3 is TGTGCCAGCAGCGCAAACCGGGACAGACAGCGTGAGCAGTTCTTC.

The chain carries TRBV2 and TRBJ2-5; the match to TRBD2 covers 11 bases. The CDR3 sequence is 13 residues long. Trimming took 8 bases from V and 6 from J; bases not matched to a gene: 5. Germline V gives CDR1 SNHLY, CDR2 FYNNEI. In DNA form, the CDR3 reads TGTGCCAGCCGATTAGCGGGAGGGCAGACCCAGTACTTC. Its translation is CASRLAGGQTQYF.

The V and J genes are TRBV10-3 and TRBJ2-7, with D possibly matching TRBD1 (6 bases). Trimming stripped 3 bases from V and 3 bases from J, with 6 bases between. Germline assignment: CDR1 ENHRY and CDR2 SYGVKD. There are 12 residues in the CDR3. The CDR3 DNA reads TGTGCCATCAGTGACAGGGGCTACGAGCAGTACTTC. Encoded protein: CAISDRGYEQYF.

This rearrangement joins TRBV9 to TRBJ1-2; TRBD1 matches at 7 bases. From germline, CDR1 is SGDLS and CDR2 YYNGEE. The CDR3 is made up of 15 amino acids. Germline trimming cut 3 bases from V and 2 bases from J; bases unmatched to any gene: 7. The CDR3 nucleotides are TGTGCCAGCAGCGCCTCCACAGGGGAGAACTATGGCTACACCTTC. It codes for CASSASTGENYGYTF.

This chain joins TRBV27 and TRBJ1-6; D may be TRBD1 (5 bases). The CDR3 loop spans 14 amino acids. Germline CDR1 reads MNHEY; CDR2 reads SMNVEV (reference sequence). V shed 5 bases and J shed 5 bases, with 10 bases lying between them. DNA of the CDR3: TGTGCCAGCAGTACCAGGGTTCATAATTCACCCCTCCACTTT. This translates into CASSTRVHNSPLHF.

V usage is TRBV11-2 and J usage is TRBJ2-5; 8 bases align to TRBD2. The germline CDR1 and CDR2 sequences are SGHAT and FQNNGV. CDR3 size: 17 residues. Losses at the gene ends were 1 base for V and 2 bases for J; bases not matched to a gene: 9. The CDR3 DNA reads as TGTGCCAGCAGCTTAGTTAGCGGGGCAGACCTTCAAGAGACCCAGTACTTC. Translated, it gives CASSLVSGADLQETQYF.

This sequence joins TRBV6-4 and TRBJ2-3; 13 nucleotides match TRBD2. The CDR3 is 16 residues long. Germline CDR1 is MRHNA and CDR2 is SNTAGT. V gave up 0 bases and J gave up 4 bases; unmatched junction bases: 1. CDR3: CASSDSGLAGPDTQYF. DNA for the CDR3: TGTGCCAGCAGTGACTCGGGACTAGCGGGGCCAGATACGCAGTATTTT.